A selection of T cell receptor beta chains follows, all from one sample in a study of blood T cell repertoires in COVID-19. The table came from immunoSEQ multiplex PCR; TCRdb's copy has only in-frame clones and leaves some out. The sample has 310,000 or so clones; roughly 84% are singletons. Source material: peripheral blood. Source of these receptors: a man aged 50-59 years with active or convalescent COVID-19. Both conserved end residues are part of each CDR3. D genes are given only for firm matches. Clone size is shown for a subset of rows, as once, few, many or a class of expanded clone.

TRBV29-1	.	TRBJ1-1	TRBD1	TGCAGCGCCTCCAGGGGGAAAACTGAAGCTTTCTTT	CSASRGKTEAFF
TRBV18	.	TRBJ1-1	TRBD1	TGTGCCAGCTCACTATCAACAGGGGAAACTGAAGCTTTCTTT	CASSLSTGETEAFF
TRBV28	.	TRBJ1-5	.	TGTGCCAGCAGTTTCGATGGCTTTGAGCCCCAGCATTTT	CASSFDGFEPQHF
TRBV11-3	.	TRBJ2-2	TRBD1	TGTGCCAGCAGCCCTGGACAGGGGAACACCGGGGAGCTGTTTTTT	CASSPGQGNTGELFF
TRBV11-1	.	TRBJ2-3	.	TGTGCCAGCAGCGGCTCAGGGACAGATACGCAGTATTTT	CASSGSGTDTQYF
TRBV6-5	.	TRBJ2-2	.	TGTGCCAGCACCATAACAGGGCGCGGCACCGGGGAGCTGTTTTTT	CASTITGRGTGELFF
TRBV7-9	.	TRBJ2-1	TRBD2	TGTGCCAGCAGCCAAATCGGACTAGCTGGGCTTTACAATGAGCAGTTCTTC	CASSQIGLAGLYNEQFF
TRBV10-2	.	TRBJ1-3	.	TGCGCCAGCACCCAGGCACTTGGAAACACCATATATTTT	CASTQALGNTIYF
TRBV11-3	once	TRBJ2-2	.	TGTGCCAGCAGCCCCAGGGGAGGGACGGACACCGGGGAGCTGTTTTTT	CASSPRGGTDTGELFF
TRBV7-2	.	TRBJ2-2	TRBD2	TGTGCCAGCAGCTTATGGGGAGGGGAAAACACCGGGGAGCTGTTTTTT	CASSLWGGENTGELFF
TRBV5-6	.	TRBJ1-1	TRBD1	TGTGCCAGCAGCGTCGGGACAGTTAACACTGAAGCTTTCTTT	CASSVGTVNTEAFF
TRBV7-9	.	TRBJ1-5	.	TGTGCCAGCAGCTTATCAGGGATGGGGCCCCAGCATTTT	CASSLSGMGPQHF
TRBV6-4	once	TRBJ1-1	.	TGTGCCAGCAGTGTAAGAACAGGCGCGAGACAGAACACTGAAGCTTTCTTT	CASSVRTGARQNTEAFF
TRBV5-1	.	TRBJ2-1	TRBD2	TGCGCCAGCAGCTTAGTCGGACTAGCGGGTTACAATGAGCAGTTCTTC	CASSLVGLAGYNEQFF
TRBV27	.	TRBJ1-2	TRBD1	TGTGCCAGCAGTTTATTCTTCAACAGGGGCTATGGCTACACCTTC	CASSLFFNRGYGYTF
TRBV7-2	.	TRBJ2-2	.	TGTGCCAGCAGCTCAGGGGCAAGGGTTACCGGGGAGCTGTTTTTT	CASSSGARVTGELFF
TRBV4-3	.	TRBJ1-2	.	TGCGCCAGCAGCCACGGCAGGGACTATGGCTACACCTTC	CASSHGRDYGYTF
TRBV2	.	TRBJ1-6	.	TGTGCCAGCAGTGAAGGGCCGTATAATTCACCCCTCCACTTT	CASSEGPYNSPLHF
TRBV30	few	TRBJ2-7	.	TGTGCCTGGAGTATCACCTACGAGCAGTACTTC	CAWSITYEQYF
TRBV3-1/TRBV3-2	.	TRBJ1-3	.	TGTGCCAGCAGCTCCTTCAGCTCTGGAAACACCATATATTTT	CASSSFSSGNTIYF
TRBV15	.	TRBJ2-1	TRBD2	TGTGCCACCAGCGGACGGACTAGCGGGGGGGCCGGCTACAATGAGCAGTTCTTC	CATSGRTSGGAGYNEQFF
TRBV6-2/TRBV6-3	.	TRBJ1-5	TRBD1	TGTGCCAGCAGTGATACAGGGGGCGCTTTATCCCCCCAGCATTTT	CASSDTGGALSPQHF
TRBV7-9	.	TRBJ1-4	.	TGTGCCAGCAGCTTAGTTGGGGCTGAAAAACTGTTTTTT	CASSLVGAEKLFF
TRBV6-5	.	TRBJ2-5	TRBD2	TGTGCCAGCAGTTACAGCGGGAAGGTAGGAGAGACCCAGTACTTC	CASSYSGKVGETQYF
TRBV19	.	TRBJ1-2	TRBD1	TGTGCCAGTAGTCAGGGACAGAGGCCCTATGGCTACACCTTC	CASSQGQRPYGYTF
TRBV7-3	.	TRBJ2-7	TRBD2	TGTGCCAGCAGCGAAGGGACTAACTCCTACGAGCAGTACTTC	CASSEGTNSYEQYF
TRBV27	.	TRBJ1-6	.	TGTGCCAGCAGTTTACGCGGGACCCGTGGCTCACCCCTCCACTTT	CASSLRGTRGSPLHF
TRBV7-9	.	TRBJ1-1	.	TGTGCCAGCAGCTCGGGACACCCATCCCAAGAAGCTTTCTTT	CASSSGHPSQEAFF
TRBV7-9	.	TRBJ1-1	.	TGTGCCAGCAGCTTAAGGAGTTTGAACACTGAAGCTTTCTTT	CASSLRSLNTEAFF
TRBV14	.	TRBJ2-5	TRBD2	TGTGCCAGCAGCCAAATGACTAGCGGGACCTGGTGGGGCCAAGAGACCCAGTACTTC	CASSQMTSGTWWGQETQYF
TRBV10-1	.	TRBJ1-5	TRBD1	TGCGCCAGAGGGACAGGGTATAATCAGCCCCAGCATTTT	CARGTGYNQPQHF
TRBV3-1/TRBV3-2	.	TRBJ1-2	.	TGTGCCAGCAGCCAAGATAGAGGTAATGGCTACACCTTC	CASSQDRGNGYTF
TRBV19	many	TRBJ1-5	TRBD1	TGTGCCAGTAGTAGCCGGGACAGGGACAATCAGCCCCAGCATTTT	CASSSRDRDNQPQHF
TRBV19	.	TRBJ1-6	TRBD1	TGTGCCAGTAGTCGACAGGGGCTGTTGAATTCACCCCTCCACTTT	CASSRQGLLNSPLHF
TRBV7-6	.	TRBJ2-2	TRBD2	TGTGCCAGCAGCTCCGGGCGGCGGGGGGGTCGCTTCGGTTCCGGGGAGCTGTTTTTT	CASSSGRRGGRFGSGELFF
TRBV11-3	.	TRBJ2-2	.	TGTGCCAGCAGACCACGCCCACTATTTTGTTTTTTCTATTCTTCCGGGGAGCTGTTTTTT	CASRPRPLFCFFYSSGELFF
TRBV27	.	TRBJ1-1	TRBD1	TGTGCCAGCAGTTTATACCCCGGGCAGGGGGCTGAAGCTTTCTTT	CASSLYPGQGAEAFF
TRBV18	.	TRBJ1-5	.	TGTGCCAGCTCACCAAGAACTCAGGAGCCCCAGCATTTT	CASSPRTQEPQHF
TRBV7-2	once	TRBJ2-4	.	TGTGCCAGCAGCTCCTCGGCCCGGAGGGGCAAAAACATTCAGTACTTC	CASSSSARRGKNIQYF
TRBV20-1	.	TRBJ1-2	.	TGCAGTGCTATCCCTCCGGGTGGCTACACCTTC	CSAIPPGGYTF
TRBV4-1	.	TRBJ2-4	TRBD2	TGCGCCAGCAGCCAAGATGGGCGGGGGGCATGGAACATTCAGTACTTC	CASSQDGRGAWNIQYF
TRBV6-6	.	TRBJ2-2	TRBD2	TGTGCCAGCAGACTAGCGGGGTTCGGCGGGGAGCTGTTTTTT	CASRLAGFGGELFF
TRBV6-5	.	TRBJ2-7	TRBD2	TGTGCCAGCAATGCTAGGGGCGGGAGTTCTTCCGAGCAGTACTTC	CASNARGGSSSEQYF
TRBV18	.	TRBJ2-1	.	TGTGCCAGCTCACCATTAGGGGATAATGAGCAGTTCTTC	CASSPLGDNEQFF
TRBV9	once	TRBJ1-1	TRBD1	TGTGCCAGCAGCCCCGGACAGGGCAACACTGAAGCTTTCTTT	CASSPGQGNTEAFF
TRBV6-2/TRBV6-3	.	TRBJ2-7	TRBD1	TGTGCCAGCAGCCGCCGGGGACAGGGGTACGAGCAGTACTTC	CASSRRGQGYEQYF
TRBV5-1	.	TRBJ2-3	TRBD1	TGCGCCAGCAGCTTGCTTTACGGGGGACAGGGGGCAGATACGCAGTATTTT	CASSLLYGGQGADTQYF
TRBV3-1/TRBV3-2	once	TRBJ2-5	.	TGTGCCAGCAGTCGGGACTTCCAAGAGACCCAGTACTTC	CASSRDFQETQYF
TRBV5-1	.	TRBJ1-2	TRBD1	TGCGCCAGCAGCTTGGGGACAGGTAGCTATGGCTACACCTTC	CASSLGTGSYGYTF
TRBV18	.	TRBJ2-7	.	TGTGCCAGCTCCCCTCCCGAGGGAATAAGTTCCGAGCAGTACTTC	CASSPPEGISSEQYF
TRBV4-1	.	TRBJ2-7	TRBD2	TGCGCCAGCAGCTGGGGACTAGCGGGGTACGAGCAGTACTTC	CASSWGLAGYEQYF
TRBV4-1	.	TRBJ2-2	.	TGCGCCAGCAGCCAATCTCCGGACAGCCGACGGGCCGGGGAGCTGTTTTTT	CASSQSPDSRRAGELFF